Listed below are T cell receptor beta chains from one sample, sequenced in a study of vaccination and CD4 T cells after COVID-19. TCRdb reprocessed the PCR reads with MiXCR, giving one entry per CDR3 protein. Of about 19,000 distinct CDR3 sequences in the sample, approximately 37% were seen once. Their antigen targets remain unknown. Sequenced: cultured CD4+ T cells from blood. These receptors originate from a human donor with COVID-19. CDR3s include the opening cysteine and the closing phenylalanine or tryptophan. Fields, in order: J gene, clone size, D gene, V gene, CDR3 DNA, CDR3 protein. A D gene is named only where the DNA matches it firmly. Expanded clones are given a class, and other clones once, few, many or no size at all.

j_call: TRBJ2-7
clone_size: -
d_call: TRBD2
v_call: TRBV6-2/TRBV6-3
cdr3_nt: TGTGCCAGCAGGATGGGGGGGAGCTCCTACGAGCAGTACTTC
cdr3_aa: CASRMGGSSYEQYF

j_call: TRBJ1-2
clone_size: few
d_call: TRBD1
v_call: TRBV7-2
cdr3_nt: TGTGCCAGCAGCTTTCCAGGGGGCTTTGGGGGCTACACCTTC
cdr3_aa: CASSFPGGFGGYTF

j_call: TRBJ1-3
clone_size: -
d_call: -
v_call: TRBV4-1
cdr3_nt: TGCGCCAGCAGCCAAGATGAGAAGGGATACTCTGGAAACACCATATATTTT
cdr3_aa: CASSQDEKGYSGNTIYF

j_call: TRBJ2-2
clone_size: once
d_call: TRBD1
v_call: TRBV18
cdr3_nt: TGTGCCAGCTCACCCTTTGGGACAGGGGCAACCGGGGAGCTGTTTTTT
cdr3_aa: CASSPFGTGATGELFF

j_call: TRBJ2-7
clone_size: -
d_call: TRBD2
v_call: TRBV7-2
cdr3_nt: TGTGCCAGCAGCGGATTAGCGGGGTTCTACGAGCAGTACTTC
cdr3_aa: CASSGLAGFYEQYF

j_call: TRBJ2-5
clone_size: -
d_call: TRBD2
v_call: TRBV28
cdr3_nt: TGTGCCAGCAGCTCATCGGGAGGGGTGGAGACCCAGTACTTC
cdr3_aa: CASSSSGGVETQYF

j_call: TRBJ2-1
clone_size: few
d_call: TRBD1
v_call: TRBV6-2/TRBV6-3
cdr3_nt: TGTGCCAGCAGAGGGGGGGGACAGGGGGTCAATGAGCAGTTCTTC
cdr3_aa: CASRGGGQGVNEQFF

j_call: TRBJ2-5
clone_size: -
d_call: -
v_call: TRBV11-3
cdr3_nt: TGTGCCAGCAGCGCCGCCAGCCAAGAGACCCAGTACTTC
cdr3_aa: CASSAASQETQYF

j_call: TRBJ2-7
clone_size: once
d_call: -
v_call: TRBV6-2/TRBV6-3
cdr3_nt: TGTGCCAGCAGTCCTTCCGGGACCTCCTACGAGCAGTACTTC
cdr3_aa: CASSPSGTSYEQYF

j_call: TRBJ2-2
clone_size: -
d_call: -
v_call: TRBV19
cdr3_nt: TGTGCCAGTAGCCCCGCAAGGGTGGCGAACACCGGGGAGCTGTTTTTT
cdr3_aa: CASSPARVANTGELFF